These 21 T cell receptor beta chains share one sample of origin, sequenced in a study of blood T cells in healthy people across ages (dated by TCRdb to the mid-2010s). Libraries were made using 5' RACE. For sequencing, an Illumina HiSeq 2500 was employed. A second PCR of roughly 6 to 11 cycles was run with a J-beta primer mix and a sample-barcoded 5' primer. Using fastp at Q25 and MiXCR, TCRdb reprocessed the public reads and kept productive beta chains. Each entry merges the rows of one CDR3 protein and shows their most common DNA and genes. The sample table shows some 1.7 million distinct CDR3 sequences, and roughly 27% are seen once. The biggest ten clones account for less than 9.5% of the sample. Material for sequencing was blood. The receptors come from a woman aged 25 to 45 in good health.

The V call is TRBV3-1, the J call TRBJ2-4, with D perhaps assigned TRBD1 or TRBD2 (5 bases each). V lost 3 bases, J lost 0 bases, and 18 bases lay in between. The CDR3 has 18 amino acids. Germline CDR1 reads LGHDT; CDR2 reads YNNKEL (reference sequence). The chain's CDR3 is CASSQPGRSSLAKNIQYF. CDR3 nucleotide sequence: TGTGCCAGCAGCCAGCCAGGGAGATCGAGTTTAGCCAAAAACATTCAGTACTTC.

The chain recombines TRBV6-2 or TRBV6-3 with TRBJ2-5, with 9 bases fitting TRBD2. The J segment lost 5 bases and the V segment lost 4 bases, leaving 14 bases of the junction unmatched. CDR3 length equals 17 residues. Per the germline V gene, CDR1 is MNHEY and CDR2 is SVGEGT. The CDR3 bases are TGTGCCAGCAGTTCACCCCTAGCGGGGACTCGAGCGGAGACCCAGTACTTC. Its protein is CASSSPLAGTRAETQYF.

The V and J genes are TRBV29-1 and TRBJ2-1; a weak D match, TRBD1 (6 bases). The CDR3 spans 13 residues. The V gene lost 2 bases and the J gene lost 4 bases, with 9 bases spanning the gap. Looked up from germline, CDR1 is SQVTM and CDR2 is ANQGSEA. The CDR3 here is CSVERDNYNEQFF. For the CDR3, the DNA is TGCAGCGTTGAACGGGACAATTACAATGAGCAGTTCTTC.

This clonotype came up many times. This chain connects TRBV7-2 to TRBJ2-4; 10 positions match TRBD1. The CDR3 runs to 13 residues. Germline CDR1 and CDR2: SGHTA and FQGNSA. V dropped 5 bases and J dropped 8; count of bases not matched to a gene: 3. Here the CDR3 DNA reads TGTGCCAGCAGCGCCGGGACAGGGGACATTCAGTACTTC. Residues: CASSAGTGDIQYF.

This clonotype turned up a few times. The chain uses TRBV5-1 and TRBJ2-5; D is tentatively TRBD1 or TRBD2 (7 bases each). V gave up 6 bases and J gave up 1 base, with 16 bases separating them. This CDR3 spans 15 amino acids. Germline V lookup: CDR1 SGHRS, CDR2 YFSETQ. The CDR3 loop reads CASMDRRGLQETQYF. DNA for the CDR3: TGCGCCAGCATGGACAGGCGGGGGCTCCAAGAGACCCAGTACTTC.

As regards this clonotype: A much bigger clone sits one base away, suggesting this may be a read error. The CDR3 loop reads CASSWAGRYEQYF. CDR3 DNA sequence: TGTGCCAGCAGCTGGGCAGGGCGCTACGAGCAGTACTTC. This chain connects TRBV7-7 to TRBJ2-7; tentative D call: TRBD1 (5 bases). V shed 4 bases and J shed 3 bases, with 10 bases lying between them. CDR1 is SSHAT, CDR2 FNYEAQ, per germline (reference sequence). The CDR3 sequence is 13 residues long. Full variable domain (outside the CDR3, taken from reference TRBV7-7 and TRBJ2-7): GAGVSQSPRYKVTKRGQDVTLRCDPISSHATLYWYQQALGQGPEFLTYFNYEAQPDKSGLPSDRFSAERPEGSISTLTIQRTEQRDSAMYRCASSWAGRYEQYFGPGTRLTVT.

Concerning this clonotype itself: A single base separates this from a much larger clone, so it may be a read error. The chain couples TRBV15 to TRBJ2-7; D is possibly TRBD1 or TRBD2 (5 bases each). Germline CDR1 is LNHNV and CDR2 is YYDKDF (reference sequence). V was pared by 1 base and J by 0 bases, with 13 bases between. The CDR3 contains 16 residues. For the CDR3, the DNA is TGTGCCACCAGCAGAGCTAGGGACGGTAGCTCCTACGAGCAGTACTTC. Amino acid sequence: CATSRARDGSSYEQYF.

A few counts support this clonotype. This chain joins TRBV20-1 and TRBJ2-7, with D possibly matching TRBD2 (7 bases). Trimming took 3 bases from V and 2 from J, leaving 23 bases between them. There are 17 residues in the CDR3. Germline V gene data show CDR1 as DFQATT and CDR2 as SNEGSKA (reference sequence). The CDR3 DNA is TGCAGTGCTAGGCCTAATGGAGGGGGGGCCCACGCCTACGAGCAGTACTTC. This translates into CSARPNGGGAHAYEQYF.

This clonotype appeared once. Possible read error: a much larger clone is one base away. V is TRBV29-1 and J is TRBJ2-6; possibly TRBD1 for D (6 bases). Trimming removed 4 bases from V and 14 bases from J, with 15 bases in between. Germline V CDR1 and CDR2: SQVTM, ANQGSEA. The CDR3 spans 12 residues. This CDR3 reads CSVVWGQGILTF. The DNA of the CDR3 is TGCAGCGTTGTGTGGGGACAAGGAATCCTGACTTTC.

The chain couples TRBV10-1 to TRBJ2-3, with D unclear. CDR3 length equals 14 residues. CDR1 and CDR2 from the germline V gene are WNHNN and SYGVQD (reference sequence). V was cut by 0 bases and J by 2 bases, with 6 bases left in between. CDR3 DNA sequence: TGCGCCAGCAGTGAGTCTTCGTCCACAGATACGCAGTATTTT. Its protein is CASSESSSTDTQYF.

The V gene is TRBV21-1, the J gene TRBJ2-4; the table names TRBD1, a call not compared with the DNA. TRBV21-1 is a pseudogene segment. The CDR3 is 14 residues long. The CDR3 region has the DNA TGTGCCAGCAGAACCGGGCCCCCAGTAAACATTCAGTACTTC. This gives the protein CASRTGPPVNIQYF.

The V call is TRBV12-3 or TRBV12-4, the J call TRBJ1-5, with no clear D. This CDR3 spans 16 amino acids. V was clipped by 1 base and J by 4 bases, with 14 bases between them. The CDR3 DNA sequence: TGTGCCAGCAGTTTAGGAAGACGGGAAGTTAATCAGCCCCAGCATTTT. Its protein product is CASSLGRREVNQPQHF.

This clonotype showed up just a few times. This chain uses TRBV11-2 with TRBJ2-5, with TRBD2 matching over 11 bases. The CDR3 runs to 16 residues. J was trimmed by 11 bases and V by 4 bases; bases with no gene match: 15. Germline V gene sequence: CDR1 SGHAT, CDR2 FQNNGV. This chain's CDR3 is CASSSPTSGTTNEQYF. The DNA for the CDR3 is TGTGCCAGCAGCTCCCCGACTAGCGGGACCACGAATGAGCAGTACTTC.

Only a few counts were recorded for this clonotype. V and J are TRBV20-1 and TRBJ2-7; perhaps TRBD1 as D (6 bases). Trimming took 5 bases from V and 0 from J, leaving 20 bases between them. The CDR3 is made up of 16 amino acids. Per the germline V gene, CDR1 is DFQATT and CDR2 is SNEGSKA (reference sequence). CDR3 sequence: CSAYDRPGRNSYEQYF. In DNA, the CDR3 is TGCAGTGCTTATGACAGGCCAGGGCGGAACTCCTACGAGCAGTACTTC.

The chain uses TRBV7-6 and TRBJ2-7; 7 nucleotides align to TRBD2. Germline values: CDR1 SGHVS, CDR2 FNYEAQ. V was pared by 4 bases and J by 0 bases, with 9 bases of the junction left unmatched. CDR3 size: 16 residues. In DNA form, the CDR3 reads TGTGCCAGCAGCTCCATAGCGGGCAGGAGCTCCTACGAGCAGTACTTC. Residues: CASSSIAGRSSYEQYF.

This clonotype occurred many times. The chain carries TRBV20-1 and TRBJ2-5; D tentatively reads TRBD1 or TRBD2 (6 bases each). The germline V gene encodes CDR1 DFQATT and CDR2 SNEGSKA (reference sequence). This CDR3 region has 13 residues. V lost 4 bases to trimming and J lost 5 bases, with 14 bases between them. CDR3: CSAKGGAEETQYF. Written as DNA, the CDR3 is TGCAGTGCTAAGGGGGGCGCGGAGGAGACCCAGTACTTC.

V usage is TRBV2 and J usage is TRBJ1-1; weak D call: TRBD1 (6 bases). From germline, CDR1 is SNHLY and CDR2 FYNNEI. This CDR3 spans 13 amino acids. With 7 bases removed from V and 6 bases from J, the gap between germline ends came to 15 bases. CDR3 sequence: CASTRDRFSEAFF. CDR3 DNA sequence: TGTGCCAGCACAAGAGACAGGTTTTCTGAAGCTTTCTTT.

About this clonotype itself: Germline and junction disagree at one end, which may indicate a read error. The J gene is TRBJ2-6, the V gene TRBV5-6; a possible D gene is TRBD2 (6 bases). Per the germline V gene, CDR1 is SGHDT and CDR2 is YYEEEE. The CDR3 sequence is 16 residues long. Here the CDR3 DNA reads TGTGCCGGCAGCTCGTCATGGGGGGCTGGGGCCAACGTCCTGACTTTC. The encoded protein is CAGSSSWGAGANVLTF.

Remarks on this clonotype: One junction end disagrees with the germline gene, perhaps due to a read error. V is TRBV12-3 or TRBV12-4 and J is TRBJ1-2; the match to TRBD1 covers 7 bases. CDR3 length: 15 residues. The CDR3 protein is CASSPERGLGYGCTF. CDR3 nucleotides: TGTGCCAGCAGTCCAGAGAGGGGGCTCGGCTATGGCTGCACCTTC.

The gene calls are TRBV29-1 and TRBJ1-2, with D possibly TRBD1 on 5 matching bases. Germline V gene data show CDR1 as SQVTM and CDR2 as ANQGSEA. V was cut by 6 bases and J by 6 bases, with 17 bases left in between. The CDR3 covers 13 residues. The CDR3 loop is CSVTGRGFDGYTF. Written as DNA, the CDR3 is TGCAGCGTAACAGGTCGGGGGTTTGATGGCTACACCTTC.

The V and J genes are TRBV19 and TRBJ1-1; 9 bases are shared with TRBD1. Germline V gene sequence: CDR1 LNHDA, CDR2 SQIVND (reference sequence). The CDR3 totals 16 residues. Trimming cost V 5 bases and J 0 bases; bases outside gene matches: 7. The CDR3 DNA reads TGTGCCAGTAGTGCGGGGACAGGGAGGATGAACACTGAAGCTTTCTTT. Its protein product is CASSAGTGRMNTEAFF.